Listed below are T cell receptor beta chains from one sample, sequenced in a study of blood T cell repertoires in COVID-19. Repertoires were generated with immunoSEQ multiplex PCR, while TCRdb's copy carries only in-frame clones and drops some. Of 150,000 to 200,000 clones listed, 70% to 90% are singletons. Material: PBMCs or T cells enriched from blood (not recorded which). These receptors originate from a young woman who had recovered from COVID-19. The CDR3 runs from the conserved cysteine through the conserved F or W. The D gene is left open where the match is weak. For some rows the clone size is stated as once, few or many, or as a class when expanded; others skip it.

j_call d_call v_call clone_size cdr3_aa cdr3_nt
TRBJ1-4 TRBD1 TRBV29-1 - CSVETGAGEKLFF TGCAGCGTTGAGACAGGGGCAGGGGAAAAACTGTTTTTT
TRBJ2-5 - TRBV6-6 - CASRKGLRETQYF TGTGCCAGCAGGAAAGGACTTCGCGAGACCCAGTACTTC
TRBJ2-7 - TRBV9 - CASSVGLGEYEQYF TGTGCCAGCAGCGTAGGGCTCGGAGAATACGAGCAGTACTTC
TRBJ2-6 - TRBV6-1 - CASSVNGQMWANVLTF TGTGCCAGCAGTGTTAATGGACAGATGTGGGCCAACGTCCTGACTTTC
TRBJ1-1 - TRBV11-2 - CASSSAGYTEAFF TGTGCCAGCAGCTCCGCCGGGTACACTGAAGCTTTCTTT
TRBJ1-5 TRBD1 TRBV28 - CASSLRGLGNQPQHF TGTGCCAGCAGTCTAAGGGGGCTAGGCAATCAGCCCCAGCATTTT
TRBJ1-6 TRBD1 TRBV3-1/TRBV3-2 - CASSQERGFGTGVLNNSPLHF TGTGCCAGCAGCCAAGAGAGGGGATTCGGGACAGGGGTTCTCAATAATTCACCCCTCCACTTT
TRBJ1-1 TRBD1 TRBV28 - CASSLGTGDVNTEAFF TGTGCCAGCAGCCTAGGGACAGGGGACGTGAACACTGAAGCTTTCTTT
TRBJ1-4 TRBD1 TRBV18 - CASSRNRGHDEKLFF TGTGCCAGCTCACGCAACAGGGGGCACGATGAAAAACTGTTTTTT
TRBJ1-1 - TRBV6-1 many CASSEEMGRTEAFF TGTGCCAGCAGTGAAGAGATGGGGCGGACTGAAGCTTTCTTT
TRBJ1-2 TRBD1 TRBV6-8 few CASSSESIQGAVSNYGYTF TGTGCCAGCAGCTCCGAAAGCATACAGGGGGCAGTTAGTAACTATGGCTACACCTTC
TRBJ1-2 - TRBV15 - CATRVGGLAGYTF TGTGCCACCCGCGTGGGGGGGCTAGCTGGCTACACCTTC
TRBJ2-7 TRBD1 TRBV29-1 medium-sized CSVGGQGTYEQYF TGCAGCGTTGGCGGACAGGGAACCTACGAGCAGTACTTC
TRBJ1-3 - TRBV24-1 - CATSDPVGNTIYF TGTGCCACCAGTGACCCAGTTGGAAACACCATATATTTT
TRBJ1-2 TRBD1 TRBV5-4 - CASSPRGASYGYTF TGTGCCAGCAGCCCCAGGGGGGCGTCGTATGGCTACACCTTC
TRBJ1-5 TRBD1 TRBV30 - CAWSGQGGQPQHF TGTGCCTGGAGTGGACAGGGTGGTCAGCCCCAGCATTTT
TRBJ2-3 TRBD2 TRBV3-1/TRBV3-2 - CASSRGTSRWPDTQYF TGTGCCAGCAGCCGAGGGACTAGCCGGTGGCCAGATACGCAGTATTTT
TRBJ2-7 - TRBV5-6 - CASRPVGWPREQYF TGTGCCAGCAGACCTGTTGGGTGGCCCAGGGAGCAGTACTTC
TRBJ1-4 - TRBV12-2 few CASRLARGQVKLFF TGTGCAAGTCGCTTAGCGCGGGGTCAAGTAAAGCTGTTTTTT
TRBJ1-6 - TRBV3-1/TRBV3-2 few CASSQEVTGWSSYNSPLHF TGTGCCAGCAGCCAAGAAGTGACCGGCTGGAGCTCCTATAATTCACCCCTCCACTTT
TRBJ1-5 - TRBV19 - CASRSGGTGNQPQHF TGTGCCAGTAGGTCTGGTGGTACGGGCAATCAGCCCCAGCATTTT
TRBJ2-5 - TRBV5-1 - CASQGGQETQYF TGCGCCAGCCAGGGGGGCCAAGAGACCCAGTACTTC
TRBJ2-7 - TRBV2 - CASSVGGPAPYEQYF TGTGCCAGCAGTGTGGGCGGGCCAGCCCCCTACGAGCAGTACTTC
TRBJ2-2 TRBD1 TRBV25-1 - CASSDPLTGDTGELFF TGTGCCAGCAGTGACCCCCTCACAGGGGACACCGGGGAGCTGTTTTTT
TRBJ2-7 - TRBV27 - CASSLDNWSYEQYF TGTGCCAGCAGTTTAGACAACTGGTCCTACGAGCAGTACTTC
TRBJ1-2 - TRBV10-3 - CAISGLGPGNGYTF TGTGCCATCAGTGGTTTAGGGCCAGGGAATGGCTACACCTTC
TRBJ2-2 - TRBV28 - CASSSTGGITGELFF TGTGCCAGCAGTTCAACGGGGGGCATCACCGGGGAGCTGTTTTTT
TRBJ1-1 TRBD1 TRBV6-5 - CASSRQGAGRTEAFF TGTGCCAGCAGTCGACAGGGGGCTGGGAGGACTGAAGCTTTCTTT
TRBJ1-5 TRBD1 TRBV12-5 - CASGLGQGLDQPQHF TGTGCTAGTGGTTTGGGACAGGGGTTAGATCAGCCCCAGCATTTT
TRBJ2-3 - TRBV3-1/TRBV3-2 once CASSQAAGPTDTQYF TGTGCCAGCAGCCAAGCGGCGGGGCCCACAGATACGCAGTATTTT
TRBJ2-3 - TRBV2 few CASSGSYIGGGADTQYF TGTGCCAGCAGTGGGAGTTATATCGGCGGAGGGGCAGATACGCAGTATTTT
TRBJ2-2 - TRBV6-2/TRBV6-3 - CASSNAGRTGELFF TGTGCCAGCAGTAACGCAGGGCGAACCGGGGAGCTGTTTTTT
TRBJ2-7 - TRBV12-3/TRBV12-4 - CASSSGHSYEQYF TGTGCCAGCAGTTCGGGACACTCCTACGAGCAGTACTTC
TRBJ2-7 - TRBV11-3 - CARTRDTAYEQYF TGTGCCAGGACCCGGGACACCGCCTACGAGCAGTACTTC